The TCR beta chain under discussion was sequenced for a study of a mutant IDH1 vaccine in newly diagnosed glioma. The wider study: Initiation of the vaccine course occurred 4-6 weeks after radiotherapy alone, or alongside temozolomide cycles. Study results and caveats: Alterations occurring in top peripheral T cell clonotypes seemed unrelated to pseudoprogression.

The CDR3 runs 14 residues. CDR1 SGHRS and CDR2 YFSETQ come from the germline V gene. Trimming shortened V by 4 bases and J by 0 bases, and 8 bases separated the two germline ends. The repertoire was sequenced with immunoSEQ multiplex PCR; TCRdb's copy has only in-frame clones and lacks some. The data contain about 32,000 clones, roughly four fifths of them singletons. Time point noted: week 35, safety follow-up. Mutant IDH1 20-mer peptide, at 300 ug, made up each vaccine dose, with topical imiquimod. For this clone: Its antigen is not known.

This specimen was PBMCs, taken from a glioma patient whose treatment included an IDH1 peptide vaccine. The sequence was obtained from a woman between 18 and 29 years old with glioma. The chain joins TRBV5-1 to TRBJ1-3, with a tentative D call TRBD1 (5 bases). CDR3 residues: CASSQGSSGNTIYF. The CDR3 DNA follows: TGCGCCAGCAGCCAGGGCAGCTCTGGAAACACCATATATTTT.